This T cell receptor (beta chain) emerged from a study of a mutant IDH1 vaccine in newly diagnosed glioma. In the study overall: Vaccinations were initiated 4-6 weeks following radiotherapy alone, or were given together with temozolomide cycles. Findings and caveats of the study: Pseudoprogression seemed unrelated to changes in top peripheral T cell clonotypes.

Time point meaning: week 5, during vaccination. The content of each vaccine dose was 300 ug of mutant IDH1 20-mer peptide, and topical imiquimod accompanied it. The donors' diagnosis was new WHO grade 3 or 4 astrocytoma that was IDH1-mutant and ATRX-lost. Germline V CDR1 and CDR2: MNHEY, SVGAGI. V lost 4 bases to trimming and J lost 5 bases; unmatched junction nucleotides: 9. The CDR3 has 15 amino acids. Here immunoSEQ multiplex PCR was the method, and the copy in TCRdb shows in-frame clones only, minus some. The sample has tens of thousands of clones, over 75% seen once. About this clone itself: As yet, its antigen is unknown.

The TCR sequence derives from a woman in her 50s with glioma. V and J are TRBV6-5 and TRBJ1-1; 8 bases line up with TRBD1. The specimen was PBMCs, collected from a glioma patient whose treatment included an IDH1 peptide vaccine. CDR3 sequence: CASSSRTGRWTEAFF. The DNA for the CDR3 is TGTGCCAGCAGTTCCCGGACAGGGAGGTGGACTGAAGCTTTCTTT.